This TCR beta chain was identified in a study of memory CD4+ T cells and cytomegalovirus serostatus. About the research overall: Healthy Belgian adult donors included roughly nine CMV-positive and 24 CMV-negative people.

Some clones are missing from TCRdb's copy, which holds only in-frame ones; the method was immunoSEQ multiplex PCR. Of about 53,000 clones listed, about 81% are singletons. The sort gate was single viable CD3+CD4+CD8-CD45RO+ cells for memory CD4+ T cells. Serum IgG to CMV pp150, pp28, p38 and p52 defined serostatus. The TCR comes from an adult in good health and CMV-seronegative. Sequencing was carried out using memory CD4+ T cells from blood.

CDR3 protein: CASSDSARGIGCNQPQHF. The DNA of the CDR3 is TGTGCCAGCAGTGACTCGGCCAGGGGGATAGGGTGCAATCAGCCCCAGCATTTT. The V and J genes are TRBV6-4 and TRBJ1-5, with 7 bases lining up with TRBD1. The CDR3 has 18 residues. The trim removed 0 bases at V and 2 bases at J, leaving 10 bases unmatched. CDR1 and CDR2 (germline): MRHNA, SNTAGT.